This TCR beta chain derives from a study of CD8+ T cells in alopecia areata. Study in general: Among treated patients, oral tofacitinib was administered at 5 to 10 mg twice daily. Study-wide results and caveats: Besides other cells, scalp samples also yield sequences of resident alphabeta T cells from normal skin. Alopecia totalis/universalis scalp especially showed more expanded CD8+ clones than normal scalp.

As the sequencing template, cDNA was produced by extracting RNA and reverse transcribing it. Using immunoSEQ multiplex PCR, the repertoire was profiled, and TCRdb retains in-frame clones only, with some absent. The profile shows 150,000 to 200,000 clones, about 67% of them singletons. Points on this clone: The antigen is not known.

The CDR3 is 16 amino acids. Germline CDR1 SGHTA, CDR2 FQGNSA. Trimming removed 5 bases from V and 3 bases from J; junction bases left unmatched: 9. This specimen was CD8+ T cells sorted from blood, taken at week 0. This clonotype was sampled from a human donor with alopecia areata. This chain uses TRBV7-2 with TRBJ2-1; 8 bases map to TRBD2. This CDR3 is CASSEQRGYVYNEQFF. The CDR3 region has the DNA TGTGCCAGCAGCGAACAGCGGGGGTATGTCTACAATGAGCAGTTCTTC.